The next 12 T cell receptor beta chains were all read from a single sample in a study of T cell repertoires in cytomegalovirus infection. TCRdb fed the reads into MiXCR, producing one record per CDR3 protein. The sample lists approximately 750,000 distinct CDR3 sequences; approximately 40% were seen once. The specimen was PBMCs. The receptors were sampled from a human donor in good health (CMV status not recorded). Some clones in this sample may be carry-over from other donors' samples.

The gene calls are TRBV28 and TRBJ2-7, with 9 positions matching TRBD1. Germline values: CDR1 MDHEN, CDR2 SYDVKM. The CDR3 has 15 residues. The V gene end was trimmed by 4 bases and the J gene end by 2 bases; junction bases not matched to a gene: 6. CDR3 sequence (DNA): TGTGCCAGCAGTTCCGGGACAGGGCACGCCTACGAGCAGTACTTC. Residues: CASSSGTGHAYEQYF.

There are a few counts of this clonotype. The chain joins TRBV7-6 to TRBJ2-5; D gene uncertain. This CDR3 spans 15 amino acids. The germline V gene encodes CDR1 SGHVS and CDR2 FNYEAQ. The germline V and J ends were trimmed by 4 bases and 5 bases, with 17 bases remaining between them. Here the CDR3 DNA reads TGTGCCAGCAGCTCGTATATAAGGGCGCAGGAGACCCAGTACTTC. This gives the protein CASSSYIRAQETQYF.

J is TRBJ2-1 and V is TRBV20-1; TRBD2 aligns across 11 bases. The V and J ends lost 0 bases and 4 bases, in that order; junction bases with no gene match: 5. There are 16 residues in the CDR3. Germline CDR1 reads DFQATT; CDR2 reads SNEGSKA (reference sequence). The CDR3 loop is CSARDFGTSGYNEQFF. CDR3 nucleotide sequence: TGCAGTGCTAGAGATTTCGGGACTAGCGGTTACAATGAGCAGTTCTTC.

The chain combines TRBV2 with TRBJ2-3, with D possibly being TRBD1 (5 bases). Per germline, CDR1 SNHLY and CDR2 FYNNEI. Trimming removed 6 bases at V and 4 bases at J, with 14 bases between. This CDR3 comprises 14 residues. CDR3: CASRPRVRADTQYF. Here the CDR3 DNA reads TGTGCCAGCAGGCCCAGGGTTAGGGCAGATACGCAGTATTTT. Supplemented by reference TRBV2 and TRBJ2-3, the full variable domain reads EPEVTQTPSHQVTQMGQEVILRCVPISNHLYFYWYRQILGQKVEFLVSFYNNEISEKSEIFDDQFSVERPDGSNFTLKIRSTKLEDSAMYFCASRPRVRADTQYFGPGTRLTVL.

The chain couples TRBV4-2 to TRBJ2-6; D ambiguous. Germline V lookup: CDR1 LGHNA, CDR2 YNFKEQ. The ends were cut back, 0 bases at V and 0 bases at J, with 9 bases in the middle. The CDR3 consists of 17 residues. The CDR3, as DNA: TGTGCCAGCAGCCAAGATTTAGGGCTCTCTGGGGCCAACGTCCTGACTTTC. As protein: CASSQDLGLSGANVLTF.

This clonotype was counted at least ten times. The rearrangement uses TRBV12-3 or TRBV12-4 and TRBJ2-3, with unresolved D. There are 18 residues in the CDR3. V was cut by 4 bases and J by 2 bases, with 22 bases left in between. The CDR3 coding sequence is TGTGCCAGCAGTTATGGCCCCCTTTTGACGGGCACCACAGATACGCAGTATTTT. It codes for CASSYGPLLTGTTDTQYF.

The sample holds many counts of this clonotype. The V gene is TRBV7-9, the J gene TRBJ1-1; the D gene is possibly TRBD1 (6 bases). Trimming removed 1 base at V and 2 bases at J, with 14 bases between. Germline V lookup: CDR1 SEHNR, CDR2 FQNEAQ (reference sequence). CDR3 length: 16 residues. The CDR3 DNA sequence: TGTGCCAGCAGCTTAGGTTTCGGGGGACATAACACTGAAGCTTTCTTT. Translating it yields CASSLGFGGHNTEAFF.

The chain recombines TRBV11-2 with TRBJ2-3; no firm D call. The germline CDR1 and CDR2 sequences are SGHAT and FQNNGV. This CDR3 contains 12 residues. Trimming removed 3 bases from V and 6 bases from J, with 7 bases in between. Written as DNA, the CDR3 is TGTGCCAGCAGCTTCGCTTTGGATACGCAGTATTTT. Encoded protein: CASSFALDTQYF. The whole variable domain, filled in from reference TRBV11-2 and TRBJ2-3, reads EAGVAQSPRYKIIEKRQSVAFWCNPISGHATLYWYQQILGQGPKLLIQFQNNGVVDDSQLPKDRFSAERLKGVDSTLKIQPAKLEDSAVYLCASSFALDTQYFGPGTRLTVL.

V is TRBV7-2 and J is TRBJ2-4; D may match TRBD1 or TRBD2 (5 bases each). Trimming took 2 bases from V and 0 from J, leaving 11 bases between them. This CDR3 has 16 residues. Germline CDR1 reads SGHTA; CDR2 reads FQGNSA. CDR3 DNA sequence: TGTGCCAGCAGCTTATCCGGGGCGGGAGCCAAAAACATTCAGTACTTC. Protein sequence: CASSLSGAGAKNIQYF. Full variable domain (rest looked up from reference TRBV7-2 and TRBJ2-4): GAGVSQSPSNKVTEKGKDVELRCDPISGHTALYWYRQSLGQGLEFLIYFQGNSAPDKSGLPSDRFSAERTGGSVSTLTIQRTQQEDSAVYLCASSLSGAGAKNIQYFGAGTRLSVL.

This chain connects TRBV29-1 to TRBJ2-5, with D maybe TRBD2 (6 bases). Germline V CDR1 and CDR2: SQVTM, ANQGSEA. This CDR3 comprises 14 residues. V was trimmed by 0 bases and J by 7 bases, leaving 15 bases between them. The DNA of the CDR3 is TGCAGCGTTGAAGATTTGCGGGGCCGGTGGACCCAGTACTTC. It translates to CSVEDLRGRWTQYF.

The rearrangement joins TRBV19 to TRBJ2-1; D possibly matches TRBD1 or TRBD2 (5 bases each). The V gene's germline CDR1 is LNHDA and CDR2 SQIVND (reference sequence). V was cut by 4 bases and J by 4 bases, with 11 bases left in between. This CDR3 spans 14 amino acids. The CDR3 nucleotides are TGTGCCAGTAGTACCGGGACGGTATACAATGAGCAGTTCTTC. Encoded protein: CASSTGTVYNEQFF.

This sequence joins TRBV7-8 and TRBJ1-2, with TRBD1 as a possible D gene (5 bases). Trimming pared 5 bases from V and 6 bases from J, leaving 13 bases between. Germline lookup yields CDR1 SGHVS and CDR2 FQNEAQ. The CDR3 has 13 amino acids. The CDR3 DNA is TGTGCCAGCAGCCCCGTTTGGGGCGATGGCTACACCTTC. Translated: CASSPVWGDGYTF.